This is a list of T cell receptor beta chains from one sample in a study of cytomegalovirus exposure and HLA in healthy donors. The protocol was immunoSEQ multiplex PCR, while the TCRdb copy is restricted to in-frame clones and leaves out a portion. The sample shows some 210,000 clones, 60% to 80% of them seen only once. The sample comprised PBMCs. The receptors stem from a male donor in good health and CMV-seronegative. Both conserved end residues are part of each CDR3. The D gene is left open where the match is weak. Not every row has a clone size; where given, it reads once, few, many or a size class.

v_gene,j_gene,abundance,d_gene,CDR3aa,CDR3nt
TRBV29-1,TRBJ2-7,-,TRBD2,CSVRGGDSYEQYF,TGCAGCGTTCGGGGGGGTGACTCCTACGAGCAGTACTTC
TRBV4-2,TRBJ2-5,-,TRBD2,CASSARSSGIQETQYF,TGTGCCAGCAGCGCTCGGTCTAGCGGGATCCAAGAGACCCAGTACTTC
TRBV4-1,TRBJ1-5,-,-,CASSPIFPGDNQPQHF,TGCGCCAGCAGCCCCATTTTCCCAGGGGACAATCAGCCCCAGCATTTT
TRBV9,TRBJ2-7,-,-,CASSFLRQTYEQYF,TGTGCCAGCAGCTTTCTGAGACAGACCTACGAGCAGTACTTC
TRBV5-5,TRBJ2-4,-,TRBD1,CASSLEQGLLNIQYF,TGTGCCAGCAGCTTGGAACAGGGGCTCCTAAACATTCAGTACTTC
TRBV28,TRBJ1-3,-,-,CASSLRGNTIYF,TGTGCCAGCAGTTTGAGGGGGAACACCATATATTTT
TRBV5-6,TRBJ1-3,few,-,CASSLRQASSGNTIYF,TGTGCCAGCAGCCTCCGACAGGCGAGCTCTGGAAACACCATATATTTT
TRBV19,TRBJ1-5,-,TRBD1,CASSPGTALSNQPQHF,TGTGCCAGTAGTCCGGGGACAGCCCTTAGCAATCAGCCCCAGCATTTT
TRBV7-2,TRBJ2-5,-,-,CASSLGRRRGSQETQYF,TGTGCCAGCAGCTTAGGGAGGCGTCGGGGAAGCCAAGAGACCCAGTACTTC
TRBV6-1,TRBJ2-7,-,TRBD1,CASSDLQGLVSYEQYF,TGTGCCAGCAGTGATTTACAGGGGCTAGTCTCCTACGAGCAGTACTTC
TRBV29-1,TRBJ1-2,-,TRBD1,CSTEGDRGRGSYTF,TGCAGCACTGAGGGGGACAGGGGAAGAGGGAGCTACACCTTC
TRBV4-2,TRBJ1-2,-,TRBD1,CASSQSGGQGQNYGYTF,TGTGCCAGCAGCCAATCCGGGGGACAGGGACAGAACTATGGCTACACCTTC
TRBV5-1,TRBJ2-1,-,TRBD2,CASSRLAGSYNEQFF,TGCGCCAGCAGCCGACTAGCGGGATCCTACAATGAGCAGTTCTTC
TRBV9,TRBJ1-1,-,-,CASSAGGRNTEAFF,TGTGCCAGCAGCGCTGGGGGCCGGAACACTGAAGCTTTCTTT
TRBV6-5,TRBJ2-7,-,TRBD1,CASSYQDRTTYEQYF,TGTGCCAGCAGTTACCAGGACAGGACGACCTACGAGCAGTACTTC
TRBV5-1,TRBJ2-7,-,TRBD1,CASSLTQGASNPYEQYF,TGCGCCAGCAGCTTGACACAGGGGGCTTCCAACCCCTACGAGCAGTACTTC
TRBV30,TRBJ2-7,few,TRBD2,CAWGGSSYEQYF,TGTGCCTGGGGCGGGAGCTCCTACGAGCAGTACTTC
TRBV6-1,TRBJ1-2,few,TRBD1,CASSVKQGAHGYTF,TGTGCCAGCAGTGTAAAACAGGGGGCCCATGGCTACACCTTC
TRBV19,TRBJ1-5,-,TRBD1,CASSLRQGSNQPQHF,TGTGCCAGTAGTCTCCGACAGGGCAGCAATCAGCCCCAGCATTTT
TRBV5-1,TRBJ2-1,-,TRBD2,CASSSGLAGVGSYNEQFF,TGCGCCAGCAGCTCGGGACTAGCGGGAGTTGGGTCCTACAATGAGCAGTTCTTC
TRBV5-5,TRBJ1-5,once,-,CASTLGDRRNQPQHF,TGTGCCAGCACCCTTGGTGACCGGAGAAATCAGCCCCAGCATTTT
TRBV10-2,TRBJ2-2,-,TRBD2,CASVPGLAGVGELFF,TGCGCCAGCGTGCCGGGACTAGCGGGAGTCGGGGAGCTGTTTTTT
TRBV5-6,TRBJ1-5,-,-,CASSLGGQNQPQHF,TGTGCCAGCAGCTTGGGCGGACAAAATCAGCCCCAGCATTTT
TRBV28,TRBJ2-2,-,TRBD1,CASSSLRDRGRISTGELFF,TGTGCCAGCAGTTCCCTCCGGGACAGGGGGCGAATTTCCACCGGGGAGCTGTTTTTT
TRBV5-1,TRBJ2-7,-,-,CASSLAEEQYF,TGCGCCAGCAGCTTGGCGGAGGAGCAGTACTTC
TRBV5-1,TRBJ1-2,-,-,CASSLRTELGAGGYTF,TGCGCCAGCAGCTTGCGTACCGAATTGGGGGCAGGGGGCTACACCTTC
TRBV7-3,TRBJ1-1,few,TRBD1,CASSSRGGQKAFF,TGTGCCAGCAGTTCGAGAGGGGGACAGAAAGCTTTCTTT
TRBV21-1,TRBJ2-1,-,-,CASPVRGSESYNEQFF,TGTGCCAGCCCCGTCAGGGGGAGTGAATCCTACAATGAGCAGTTCTTC
TRBV6-5,TRBJ2-7,once,-,CASSYSNPGYEQYF,TGTGCCAGCAGTTACTCGAATCCGGGTTACGAGCAGTACTTC
TRBV27,TRBJ2-2,once,TRBD2,CASSLAGWAGELFF,TGTGCCAGCAGCCTAGCGGGATGGGCCGGGGAGCTGTTTTTT